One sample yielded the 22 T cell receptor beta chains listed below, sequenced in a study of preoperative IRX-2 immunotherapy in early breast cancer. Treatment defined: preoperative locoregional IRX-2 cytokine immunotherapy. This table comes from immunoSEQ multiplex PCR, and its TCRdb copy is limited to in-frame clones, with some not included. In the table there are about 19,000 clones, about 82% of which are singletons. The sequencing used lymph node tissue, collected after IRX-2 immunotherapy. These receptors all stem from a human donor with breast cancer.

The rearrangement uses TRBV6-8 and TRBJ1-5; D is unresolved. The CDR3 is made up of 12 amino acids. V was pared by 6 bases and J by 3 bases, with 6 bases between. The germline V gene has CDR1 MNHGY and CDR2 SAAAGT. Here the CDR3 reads CASRRDNQPQHF. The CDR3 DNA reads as TGTGCCAGCAGAAGGGACAATCAGCCCCAGCATTTT.

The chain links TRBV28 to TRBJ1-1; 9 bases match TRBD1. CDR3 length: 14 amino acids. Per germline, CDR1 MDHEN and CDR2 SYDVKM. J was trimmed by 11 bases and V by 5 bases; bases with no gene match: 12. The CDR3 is CASSPPLQGAGAFF. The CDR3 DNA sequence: TGTGCCAGCAGTCCGCCGTTACAGGGGGCAGGGGCTTTCTTT.

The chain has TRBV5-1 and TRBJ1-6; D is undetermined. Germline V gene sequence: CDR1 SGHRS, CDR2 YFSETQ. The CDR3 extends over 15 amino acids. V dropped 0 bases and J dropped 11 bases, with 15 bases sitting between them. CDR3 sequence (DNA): TGCGCCAGCAGCTTGGAGGGTCGGGAGACGGCACCCCTCCACTTT. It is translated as CASSLEGRETAPLHF.

The CDR3 region is CAWQGGTGELFF. The CDR3 DNA sequence: TGTGCCTGGCAGGGGGGGACCGGGGAGCTGTTTTTT. This chain links TRBV30 with TRBJ2-2, with D possibly called TRBD1 or TRBD2 (7 bases each). Germline-derived CDR1 and CDR2 are GTSNPN and SVGIG (reference sequence). CDR3 length equals 12 residues. Between the trimmed V and J ends, which lost 5 bases and 5 bases, there was a span of 9 bases.

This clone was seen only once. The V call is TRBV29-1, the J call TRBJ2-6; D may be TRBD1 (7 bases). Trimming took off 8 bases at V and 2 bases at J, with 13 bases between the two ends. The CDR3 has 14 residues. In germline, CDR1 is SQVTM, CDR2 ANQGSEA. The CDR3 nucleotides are TGCAGCATAACAGGGGAGGCTGGGGCCAACGTCCTGACTTTC. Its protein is CSITGEAGANVLTF.

The CDR3 coding sequence is TGCGCCAGCAGCCGGACCGGGACAGAAAATCAGCCCCAGCATTTT. Translation: CASSRTGTENQPQHF. The chain couples TRBV5-1 to TRBJ1-5; 7 bases agree with TRBD1. Unmatched junction bases numbered 8, after V lost 4 bases and J lost 4 bases. CDR3 length: 15 amino acids. The germline gives CDR1 SGHRS, CDR2 YFSETQ.

CDR3 DNA: TGCAGCGTTGATCCAGGGACATCCGGGGCCAACGTCCTGACTTTC. Protein: CSVDPGTSGANVLTF. The chain uses TRBV29-1 and TRBJ2-6; D might be TRBD1 (6 bases). V was clipped by 3 bases and J by 4 bases, with 13 bases between them. Germline V gene lookup returns CDR1 SQVTM and CDR2 ANQGSEA. The CDR3 is 15 residues long.

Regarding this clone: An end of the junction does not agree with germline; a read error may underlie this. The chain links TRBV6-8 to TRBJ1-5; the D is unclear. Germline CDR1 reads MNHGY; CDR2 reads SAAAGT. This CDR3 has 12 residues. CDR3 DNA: TGTGCCAGCAGTGACTCTGAGCGGCCCCAGCATTTT. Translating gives CASSDSERPQHF.

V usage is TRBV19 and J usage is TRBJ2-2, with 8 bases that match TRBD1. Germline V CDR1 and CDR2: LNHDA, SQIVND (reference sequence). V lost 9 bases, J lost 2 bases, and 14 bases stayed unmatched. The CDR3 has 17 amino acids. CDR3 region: CASRQGANRYNTGELFF. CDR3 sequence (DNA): TGTGCCAGCCGCCAGGGGGCTAACCGGTATAACACCGGGGAGCTGTTTTTT.

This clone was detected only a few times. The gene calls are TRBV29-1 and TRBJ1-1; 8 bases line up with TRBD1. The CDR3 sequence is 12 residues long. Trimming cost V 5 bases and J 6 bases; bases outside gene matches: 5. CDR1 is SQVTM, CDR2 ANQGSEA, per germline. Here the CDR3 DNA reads TGCAGCGTTAGCAGGGGGCCCCCTGAAGCTTTCTTT. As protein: CSVSRGPPEAFF.

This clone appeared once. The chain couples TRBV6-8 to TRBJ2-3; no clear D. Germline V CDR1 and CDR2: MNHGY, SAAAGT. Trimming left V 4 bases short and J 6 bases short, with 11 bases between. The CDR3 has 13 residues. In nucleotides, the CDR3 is TGTGCCAGCAGTTGGCGACTGCCGGATACGCAGTATTTT. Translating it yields CASSWRLPDTQYF.

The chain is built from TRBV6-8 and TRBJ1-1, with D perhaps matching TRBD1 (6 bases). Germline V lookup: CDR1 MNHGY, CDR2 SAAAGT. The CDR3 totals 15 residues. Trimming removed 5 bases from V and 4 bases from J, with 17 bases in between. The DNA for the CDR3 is TGTGCCAGCAGTGACCTACAGGGAGTGAGCACTGAAGCTTTCTTT. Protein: CASSDLQGVSTEAFF.

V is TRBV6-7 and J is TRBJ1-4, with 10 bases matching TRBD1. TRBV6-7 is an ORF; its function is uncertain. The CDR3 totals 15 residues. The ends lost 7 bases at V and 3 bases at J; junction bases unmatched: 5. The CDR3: CASTTGGRANEKLFF. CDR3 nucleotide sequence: TGTGCCAGCACGACAGGGGGCAGGGCTAATGAAAAACTGTTTTTT.

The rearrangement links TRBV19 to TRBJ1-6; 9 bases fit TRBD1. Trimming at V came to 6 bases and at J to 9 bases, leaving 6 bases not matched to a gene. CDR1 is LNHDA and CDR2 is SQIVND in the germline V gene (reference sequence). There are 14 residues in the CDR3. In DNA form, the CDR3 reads TGTGCCAGTAGGGGACAGGGCGGGATTTCACCCCTCCACTTT. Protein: CASRGQGGISPLHF.

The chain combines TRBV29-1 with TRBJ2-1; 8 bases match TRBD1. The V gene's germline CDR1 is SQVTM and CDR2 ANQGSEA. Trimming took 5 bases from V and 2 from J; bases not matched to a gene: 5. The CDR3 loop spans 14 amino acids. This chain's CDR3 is CSVIPGGPYNEQFF. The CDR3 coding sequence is TGCAGCGTTATCCCAGGGGGCCCCTACAATGAGCAGTTCTTC.

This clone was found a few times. CDR3 coding DNA: TGTGCCAGCTCACCCGGCGGTGGGGCCAACGTCCTGACTTTC. Amino acids: CASSPGGGANVLTF. This chain links TRBV18 with TRBJ2-6; D unclear. In germline, CDR1 is KGHSH, CDR2 LQKENI. The CDR3 length is 14 residues. V shed 3 bases and J shed 3 bases, with 6 bases lying between them.

The CDR3 is CASSSAAYSNQPQHF. Here the CDR3 DNA reads TGTGCCAGCAGCTCAGCCGCTTATAGCAATCAGCCCCAGCATTTT. The J gene is TRBJ1-5, the V gene TRBV28; D is ambiguous. Between the trimmed V and J ends, which lost 6 bases and 0 bases, there was a span of 12 bases. CDR1 MDHEN and CDR2 SYDVKM come from the germline V gene. CDR3 size: 15 residues.

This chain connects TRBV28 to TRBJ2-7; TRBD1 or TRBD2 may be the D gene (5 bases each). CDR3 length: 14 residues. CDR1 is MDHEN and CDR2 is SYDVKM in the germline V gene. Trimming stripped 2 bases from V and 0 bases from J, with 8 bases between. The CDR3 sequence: CASSLTGLSYEQYF. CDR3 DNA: TGTGCCAGCAGTTTAACGGGGCTCTCCTACGAGCAGTACTTC.

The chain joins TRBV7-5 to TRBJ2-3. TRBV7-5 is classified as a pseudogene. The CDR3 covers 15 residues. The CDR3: CASSLRPASTDTQYF. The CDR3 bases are TGTGCCAGCAGCTTAAGGCCGGCGAGCACAGATACGCAGTATTTT.

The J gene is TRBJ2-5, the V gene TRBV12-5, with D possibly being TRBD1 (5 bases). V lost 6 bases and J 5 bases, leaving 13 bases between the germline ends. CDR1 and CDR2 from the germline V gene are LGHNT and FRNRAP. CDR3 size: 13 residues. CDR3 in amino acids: CASGPTNRETQYF. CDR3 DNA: TGTGCTAGTGGACCAACCAACAGGGAGACCCAGTACTTC.

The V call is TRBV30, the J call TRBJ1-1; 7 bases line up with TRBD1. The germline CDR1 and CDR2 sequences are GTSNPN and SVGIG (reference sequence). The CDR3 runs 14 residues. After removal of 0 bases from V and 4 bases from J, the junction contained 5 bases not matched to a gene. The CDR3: CAWSVKGAFTEAFF. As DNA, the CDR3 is TGTGCCTGGAGTGTAAAGGGGGCCTTCACTGAAGCTTTCTTT.

The CDR3 DNA is TGTGCCAGCAGCAAACCAGACGGACCAACCTACGAGCAGTACTTC. Encoded protein: CASSKPDGPTYEQYF. The chain employs TRBV11-3 and TRBJ2-7, with D unclear. Germline CDR1 reads SGHNT; CDR2 reads YENEEA. Trimming removed 5 bases at V and 2 bases at J, with 16 bases between. This CDR3 contains 15 residues.